The subject of this entry is one T cell receptor (beta chain). Its antigen is still unknown. The source of the sample is a study of Graves' ophthalmopathy and Graves' hyperthyroidism. Points from the study as a whole: At 70.59% sensitivity and about 72% specificity, the model predicted progression of the ophthalmopathy. The authors also found most expanded thyroid clonotypes above 0.001 frequency in blood.

PBMCs had their origin in fresh peripheral blood (over 8.5 ml). RNA transcripts served as template for amplifying TCR beta CDR3 sequences. The authors performed first-round RT-PCR with HTBI primers and then a second-round multiplex PCR. TCRdb redid the calling of the multiplex PCR reads with MiXCR, one entry per CDR3 protein. The sample has about 210,000 distinct CDR3 sequences, 25% to 35% seen once. Material for sequencing was peripheral blood. This clonotype originated in a man in his fifties with Graves' ophthalmopathy.

This CDR3 is CASSEDPDRASEQYF. The CDR3 nucleotides read TGTGCCAGCAGTGAAGATCCGGACAGGGCCTCCGAGCAGTACTTC. The V and J genes are TRBV6-1 and TRBJ2-7; the match to TRBD1 covers 8 bases. V shed 1 base and J 6 bases; nucleotides not matched to a gene: 8. Germline V gives CDR1 MNHNS, CDR2 SASEGT. This CDR3 is built from 15 residues.